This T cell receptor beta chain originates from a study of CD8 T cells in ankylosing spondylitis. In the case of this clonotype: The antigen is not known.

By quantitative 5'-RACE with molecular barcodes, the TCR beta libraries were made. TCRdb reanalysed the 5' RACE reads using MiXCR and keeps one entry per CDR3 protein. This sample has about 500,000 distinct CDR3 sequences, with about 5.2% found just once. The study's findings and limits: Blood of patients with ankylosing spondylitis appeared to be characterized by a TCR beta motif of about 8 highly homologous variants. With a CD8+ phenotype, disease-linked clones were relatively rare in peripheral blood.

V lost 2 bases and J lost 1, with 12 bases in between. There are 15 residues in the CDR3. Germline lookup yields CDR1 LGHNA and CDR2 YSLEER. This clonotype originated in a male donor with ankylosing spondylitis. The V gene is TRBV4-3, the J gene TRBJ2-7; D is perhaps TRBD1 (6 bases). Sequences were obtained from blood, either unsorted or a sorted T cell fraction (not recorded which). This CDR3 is CASSQNPRGSYEQYF. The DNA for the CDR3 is TGCGCCAGCAGCCAAAACCCAAGGGGGTCCTACGAGCAGTACTTC.